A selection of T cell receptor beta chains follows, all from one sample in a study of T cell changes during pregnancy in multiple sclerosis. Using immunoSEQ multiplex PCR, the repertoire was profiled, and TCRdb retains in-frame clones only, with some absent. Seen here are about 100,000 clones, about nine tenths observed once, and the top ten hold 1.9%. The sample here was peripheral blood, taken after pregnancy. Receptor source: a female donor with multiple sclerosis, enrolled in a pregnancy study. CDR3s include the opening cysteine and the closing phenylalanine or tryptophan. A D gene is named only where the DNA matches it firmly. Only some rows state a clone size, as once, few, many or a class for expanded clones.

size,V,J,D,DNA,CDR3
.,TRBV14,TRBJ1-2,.,TGTGCCAGCAGCTCGGACATTAACTATGGCTACACCTTC,CASSSDINYGYTF
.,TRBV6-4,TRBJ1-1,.,TGTGCCAGCAGTTTAACAGAGAACACTGAAGCTTTCTTT,CASSLTENTEAFF
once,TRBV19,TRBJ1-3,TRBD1,TGTGCCAGTAGTATAAGACAGGGGGCTTTCTCTGGAAACACCATATATTTT,CASSIRQGAFSGNTIYF
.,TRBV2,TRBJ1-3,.,TGTGCCAGCAGTGAAGCGACAGTCACTGGAAACACCATATATTTT,CASSEATVTGNTIYF
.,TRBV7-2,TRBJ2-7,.,TGTGCCAGCAGCCCAGGGCCCTACGAGCAGTACTTC,CASSPGPYEQYF
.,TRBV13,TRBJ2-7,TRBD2,TGTGCCAGCAGCCCCTACCCTAAGGTCGGGGGGAGGACCCACGAGCAGTACTTC,CASSPYPKVGGRTHEQYF
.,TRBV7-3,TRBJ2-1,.,TGTGCCAGCAGCTTAAGTGGGACCGGGGGTGAGCAGTTCTTC,CASSLSGTGGEQFF
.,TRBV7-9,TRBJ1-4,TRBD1,TGTGCCAGCAGCTTAACCCGTGGACAGGCCATGGGTGAAAAACTGTTTTTT,CASSLTRGQAMGEKLFF
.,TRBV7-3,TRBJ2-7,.,TGTGCCAGCAGCTTAATAGGAGGGGGCGGCGAGCAGTACTTC,CASSLIGGGGEQYF
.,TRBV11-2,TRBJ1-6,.,TGTGCCAGCAGCCCGATTGTGGGAGCGGTATCACCCCTCCACTTT,CASSPIVGAVSPLHF
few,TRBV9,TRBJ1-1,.,TGTGCCAGCAGCGTAGCTGAAGCGGGATATAACACTGAAGCTTTCTTT,CASSVAEAGYNTEAFF
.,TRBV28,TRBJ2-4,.,TGTGCCAGCAGTTTGGGGGCGGATGCCAAAAACATTCAGTACTTC,CASSLGADAKNIQYF
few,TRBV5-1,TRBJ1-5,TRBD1,TGCGCCAGCAGCTTGGACAGGGGAAGTCAGCCCCAGCATTTT,CASSLDRGSQPQHF